This TCR beta chain is from a study of T cell responses to AZD1222 COVID-19 vaccine. V shed 0 bases and J 1 base; nucleotides not matched to a gene: 5. There are 16 residues in the CDR3. Germline V gene lookup returns CDR1 MNHEY and CDR2 SVGAGI. Method: immunoSEQ multiplex PCR; TCRdb's copy keeps in-frame clones and lacks some. The sample has some 150,000 clones, 93% seen once. The chain joins TRBV6-5 to TRBJ1-1, with 7 bases identical to TRBD1. The starting material was peripheral blood, obtained on day 0 of AZD1222 vaccination. This sequence originates from an adult in good health. Here the CDR3 DNA reads TGTGCCAGCAGTTACTCCCAGACAGGGTCGAACACTGAAGCTTTCTTT. Translating gives CASSYSQTGSNTEAFF.